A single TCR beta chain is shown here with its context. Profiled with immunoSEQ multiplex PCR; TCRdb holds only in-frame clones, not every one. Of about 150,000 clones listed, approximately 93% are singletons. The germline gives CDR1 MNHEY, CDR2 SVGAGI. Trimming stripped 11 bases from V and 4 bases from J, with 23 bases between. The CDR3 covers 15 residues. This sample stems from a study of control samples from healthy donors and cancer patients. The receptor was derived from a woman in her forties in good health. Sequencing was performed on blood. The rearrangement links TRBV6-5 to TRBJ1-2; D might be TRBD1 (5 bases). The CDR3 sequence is CAARPGLLEGYGYTF. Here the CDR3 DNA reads TGTGCCGCCCGACCGGGACTCCTAGAGGGCTATGGCTACACCTTC.